These 26 T cell receptor beta chains came from one sample sequenced in a study of shared clonotypes between healthy human individuals. TCRdb's table, derived via immunoSEQ multiplex PCR, lists solely in-frame clones and lacks some. The data hold roughly 2.4 million clones, with more than 90% observed a single time. Source material: naive CD4+ T cells sorted from blood. Subset reported: CD45RA+ positively selected. The receptor set was obtained from a man between 18 and 29 years old in good health.

This sequence joins TRBV6-1 and TRBJ1-2; D might be TRBD1 (5 bases). Trimming removed 2 bases from V and 4 bases from J, with 14 bases in between. Germline CDR1 and CDR2: MNHNS and SASEGT. CDR3 length: 15 amino acids. CDR3 residues: CASSELGRALYGYTF. The CDR3 region has the DNA TGTGCCAGCAGTGAATTAGGCAGGGCCCTCTATGGCTACACCTTC.

In the case of this clone: The junction shows a germline mismatch at one end, possibly a read error. The gene calls are TRBV5-4 and TRBJ2-7; D is undetermined. The germline V gene encodes CDR1 SGHNT and CDR2 YYREEE (reference sequence). This CDR3 has 10 amino acids. The CDR3 reads CRHNRYEQYF. The DNA for the CDR3 is TGCCGGCATAATCGCTACGAGCAGTACTTC.

The J gene is TRBJ2-1, the V gene TRBV7-9; TRBD2 matches at 10 bases. There are 16 residues in the CDR3. With V trimmed by 5 bases and J by 4 bases, 8 bases remained unmatched. Germline V CDR1 and CDR2: SEHNR, FQNEAQ (reference sequence). CDR3 sequence (DNA): TGTGCCAGCAGCCCAAAGCGGGAGGGTACTTACAATGAGCAGTTCTTC. Translating it yields CASSPKREGTYNEQFF.

V is TRBV12-5 and J is TRBJ1-2; TRBD1 matches 9 bases. Germline V lookup: CDR1 LGHNT, CDR2 FRNRAP. CDR3 length: 14 amino acids. Unmatched junction bases numbered 6, after V lost 3 bases and J lost 7 bases. CDR3 sequence (DNA): TGTGCTAGTGGTTTTAGGACAGGGGTAGGTGGCTACACCTTC. Protein product: CASGFRTGVGGYTF.

The chain is built from TRBV28 and TRBJ1-4; TRBD1 is a possible D gene (5 bases). The length of the CDR3 is 16 residues. In germline, CDR1 is MDHEN, CDR2 SYDVKM. V gave up 5 bases and J gave up 0 bases, with 13 bases separating them. The CDR3, as DNA: TGTGCCAGCAGTCCCGAACCCAGGGCAACTAATGAAAAACTGTTTTTT. Amino acids: CASSPEPRATNEKLFF.

CDR3 region: CASREGSRYEQYF. As DNA, the CDR3 is TGTGCCAGTAGGGAGGGTTCTCGCTACGAGCAGTACTTC. The chain is built from TRBV19 and TRBJ2-7, with a weak D call TRBD2 (6 bases). V was shortened by 6 bases and J by 3 bases, with 12 bases between the two germline ends. The CDR3 is made up of 13 amino acids. Germline V gene sequence: CDR1 LNHDA, CDR2 SQIVND (reference sequence).

The CDR3 sequence: CASSTGTGSYGNYGYTF. DNA of the CDR3: TGTGCCAGCAGTACCGGGACAGGGAGTTATGGGAACTATGGCTACACCTTC. V is TRBV28 and J is TRBJ1-2, with TRBD1 matching over 9 bases. This CDR3 has 17 residues. The germline V gene encodes CDR1 MDHEN and CDR2 SYDVKM. V gave up 5 bases and J gave up 2 bases; unmatched junction bases: 12.

The CDR3 reads CASSLRDGLAGSETQYF. In nucleotides, the CDR3 is TGTGCCAGCAGCCTACGCGACGGACTAGCGGGATCAGAGACCCAGTACTTC. This chain joins TRBV5-6 and TRBJ2-5; 12 bases are a match to TRBD2. Germline assignment: CDR1 SGHDT and CDR2 YYEEEE. After removal of 4 bases from V and 4 bases from J, the junction contained 11 bases not matched to a gene. The length of the CDR3 is 17 residues.

The CDR3 region has the DNA TGTGCCAGCAGCCCGACAGAAGCCAAAAACATTCAGTACTTC. It codes for CASSPTEAKNIQYF. The chain links TRBV7-8 to TRBJ2-4; maybe TRBD1 (5 bases). Germline CDR1 is SGHVS and CDR2 is FQNEAQ. Trimming cost V 5 bases and J 0 bases, with 8 bases left between them. The CDR3 loop spans 14 amino acids.

This clone occurred once. The V call is TRBV30, the J call TRBJ1-6; 7 bases agree with TRBD1. Germline V gene sequence: CDR1 GTSNPN, CDR2 SVGIG (reference sequence). The CDR3 consists of 13 residues. V shed 4 bases and J 7 bases; nucleotides not matched to a gene: 4. CDR3 DNA sequence: TGTGCCTGGATGGGACAGCTGAATTCACCCCTCCACTTT. Its protein is CAWMGQLNSPLHF.

The chain carries TRBV2 and TRBJ1-4, with 10 bases identical to TRBD1. The CDR3 covers 16 residues. CDR1 is SNHLY and CDR2 is FYNNEI in the germline V gene. J gave up 8 bases and V 6 bases, and 12 bases lay outside the gene matches. Here the CDR3 reads CASSVGTGASVEKLFF. CDR3 bases: TGTGCCAGCAGCGTAGGGACAGGGGCTTCCGTAGAAAAACTGTTTTTT.

V gene TRBV10-3 combines with J gene TRBJ1-1, with 7 bases matching TRBD1. V was pared by 3 bases and J by 4 bases, with 5 bases of the junction left unmatched. Germline values: CDR1 ENHRY, CDR2 SYGVKD. There are 14 residues in the CDR3. The chain's CDR3 is CAISESRGSTEAFF. The CDR3 DNA is TGTGCCATCAGTGAAAGCAGGGGGAGCACTGAAGCTTTCTTT.

The chain is built from TRBV5-1 and TRBJ1-1; tentatively, D is TRBD1 (5 bases). Germline CDR1 and CDR2: SGHRS and YFSETQ. With 5 bases removed from V and 5 bases from J, the gap between germline ends came to 16 bases. The CDR3 consists of 14 residues. CDR3 sequence: CASRRNQQGTEAFF. In DNA form, the CDR3 reads TGCGCCAGCAGAAGGAACCAGCAGGGAACTGAAGCTTTCTTT.

Details on this clone: Other DNA sequences of this sample code for an identical CDR3. CDR3 sequence reads: CAISESSGIYGYTF. CDR3 DNA: TGTGCCATCAGTGAGTCATCTGGGATCTATGGCTACACCTTC. The gene calls are TRBV10-3 and TRBJ1-2; no reliable D call. In germline, CDR1 is ENHRY, CDR2 SYGVKD. The CDR3 is 14 residues long. V lost 0 bases and J lost 4, with 9 bases in between.

This clone has only one observation. The V gene is TRBV7-9, the J gene TRBJ2-5; D unresolved. Trimming shortened V by 6 bases and J by 5 bases, and 10 bases separated the two germline ends. CDR3 length: 12 residues. The germline gives CDR1 SEHNR, CDR2 FQNEAQ (reference sequence). CDR3 in amino acids: CASRSEGETQYF. The CDR3 DNA is TGTGCCAGCAGGAGCGAAGGCGAGACCCAGTACTTC.

The CDR3 is CASSYSGRADTQYF. The CDR3 bases are TGTGCCAGCAGCTACAGCGGGAGGGCAGATACGCAGTATTTT. This rearrangement joins TRBV7-2 to TRBJ2-3; TRBD2 matches at 10 bases. CDR1 SGHTA and CDR2 FQGNSA come from the germline V gene. The CDR3 length is 14 residues. V shed 4 bases, J shed 4 bases, and the junction held 2 bases outside the gene matches. The complete variable domain, with remaining parts taken from reference TRBV7-2 and TRBJ2-3, reads GAGVSQSPSNKVTEKGKDVELRCDPISGHTALYWYRQSLGQGLEFLIYFQGNSAPDKSGLPSDRFSAERTGGSVSTLTIQRTQQEDSAVYLCASSYSGRADTQYFGPGTRLTVL.

The chain employs TRBV6-6 and TRBJ1-1, with D perhaps matching TRBD1 (5 bases). Germline V lookup: CDR1 MNHNY, CDR2 SVGAGI (reference sequence). Between the trimmed V and J ends, which lost 2 bases and 5 bases, there was a span of 12 bases. The CDR3 has 14 amino acids. The CDR3 nucleotides read TGTGCCAGCAGTTACGCGGGAAAGGGGACTGAAGCTTTCTTT. Its translation is CASSYAGKGTEAFF.

The gene calls are TRBV6-5 and TRBJ2-1, with D tentatively TRBD1 or TRBD2 (5 bases each). The CDR3 is 14 residues long. Germline CDR1 is MNHEY and CDR2 is SVGAGI. V lost 4 bases and J 9 bases, leaving 16 bases between the germline ends. The CDR3 DNA is TGTGCCAGCAGTTGGGACCCCCAACGGGGTGAGCAGTTCTTC. Translation: CASSWDPQRGEQFF.

This clone has just one count. The CDR3 bases are TGTGCCAGCAGCCGTGGACTGGGAGACAATGAGCAGTTCTTC. Protein product: CASSRGLGDNEQFF. The genes are TRBV7-2 and TRBJ2-1, with D possibly TRBD2 on 5 matching bases. The germline V gene encodes CDR1 SGHTA and CDR2 FQGNSA. The CDR3 is 14 amino acids. Trimming took 5 bases from V and 5 from J, leaving 13 bases between them.

The count of this clone is one. The V call is TRBV28, the J call TRBJ2-3, with 8 nucleotides matching TRBD2. This CDR3 has 14 residues. CDR1 and CDR2 from the germline V gene are MDHEN and SYDVKM. CDR3 bases: TGTGCAGGGAGCGGGGGTACTAGCACAGATACGCAGTATTTT. As protein: CAGSGGTSTDTQYF.

In regard to this clone: Other nucleotide sequences in the sample specify the same CDR3. The chain has TRBV6-1 and TRBJ1-6, with D possibly matching TRBD1 (5 bases). CDR3 length equals 14 residues. V lost 6 bases and J lost 6, with 12 bases in between. Per the germline V gene, CDR1 is MNHNS and CDR2 is SASEGT. The CDR3 reads CASSTGLGNSPLHF. In DNA form, the CDR3 reads TGTGCCAGCAGCACAGGTCTCGGTAATTCACCCCTCCACTTT.

CDR3 in amino acids: CASSALDRANEKLFF. The CDR3 DNA reads as TGTGCCAGCAGTGCCCTAGACAGGGCTAATGAAAAACTGTTTTTT. This rearrangement joins TRBV25-1 to TRBJ1-4; TRBD1 aligns across 7 bases. V lost 4 bases, J lost 3 bases, and 5 bases stayed unmatched. The CDR3 is made up of 15 amino acids. Germline V CDR1 and CDR2: MGHDK, SYGVNS.

J is TRBJ1-6 and V is TRBV28, with TRBD1 matching over 7 bases. CDR1 MDHEN and CDR2 SYDVKM come from the germline V gene. The ends lost 1 base at V and 8 bases at J; junction bases unmatched: 8. There are 16 residues in the CDR3. CDR3 region: CASSLSSPGGHSPLHF. The CDR3 nucleotides read TGTGCCAGCAGTTTATCCAGCCCAGGGGGACATTCACCCCTCCACTTT.

The chain employs TRBV6-5 and TRBJ1-2; D possibly corresponds to TRBD1 (5 bases). V dropped 10 bases and J dropped 2 bases, with 11 bases sitting between them. This CDR3 has 12 amino acids. Germline V lookup: CDR1 MNHEY, CDR2 SVGAGI. The CDR3 spells CATRDLNYGYTF. The CDR3 DNA reads as TGTGCCACCCGGGACTTGAACTATGGCTACACCTTC.

This clone appeared once. Additional DNA sequences in this sample encode the identical CDR3. This sequence joins TRBV9 and TRBJ2-5; 12 positions match TRBD2. Losses at the gene ends were 2 bases for V and 1 base for J; bases not matched to a gene: 3. CDR1 SGDLS and CDR2 YYNGEE come from the germline V gene. The CDR3 spans 16 residues. The CDR3 region is CASSVGLAGTQETQYF. As DNA, the CDR3 is TGTGCCAGCAGCGTCGGACTAGCGGGGACCCAAGAGACCCAGTACTTC.

This rearrangement joins TRBV21-1 to TRBJ1-6; the table's TRBD1 call for D was not verified on the DNA. TRBV21-1 is termed a pseudogene. The length of the CDR3 is 12 residues. In nucleotides, the CDR3 is TGTGCCAGCTCAGGGTGTAATTCACCCCTCCACTTT. Amino acids: CASSGCNSPLHF.